Listed here are 2 T cell receptor beta chains from one sample, sequenced in a study of blood T cell repertoires in COVID-19. TCRdb's copy holds only in-frame clones and misses some; the assay was immunoSEQ multiplex PCR. The sample includes roughly 250,000 clones, roughly 89% of them seen just once. Sequencing was carried out using PBMCs or T cells enriched from blood (not recorded which). Receptors were obtained from a woman in her 30s with acute COVID-19.

This chain links TRBV30 with TRBJ1-3; tentatively, D is TRBD1 (5 bases). V was trimmed by 5 bases and J by 0 bases, leaving 11 bases between them. CDR3 length: 14 residues. CDR1 and CDR2 from the germline V gene are GTSNPN and SVGIG (reference sequence). CDR3 in DNA: TGTGCCTGGTCCGGGGGAGACTCTGGAAACACCATATATTTT. Amino acid sequence: CAWSGGDSGNTIYF. Full variable domain (missing parts from reference TRBV30 and TRBJ1-3): SQTIHQWPATLVQPVGSPLSLECTVEGTSNPNLYWYRQAAGRGLQLLFYSVGIGQISSEVPQNLSASRPQDRQFILSSKKLLLSDSGFYLCAWSGGDSGNTIYFGEGSWLTVV.

The genes are TRBV6-5 and TRBJ2-1; D might be TRBD1 (5 bases). This CDR3 comprises 14 residues. V was trimmed by 5 bases and J by 8 bases, leaving 16 bases between them. The germline V gene has CDR1 MNHEY and CDR2 SVGAGI. As DNA, the CDR3 is TGTGCCAGCAGTCGCGACCGCAGGGTCCATGAGCAGTTCTTC. Translated, it gives CASSRDRRVHEQFF.